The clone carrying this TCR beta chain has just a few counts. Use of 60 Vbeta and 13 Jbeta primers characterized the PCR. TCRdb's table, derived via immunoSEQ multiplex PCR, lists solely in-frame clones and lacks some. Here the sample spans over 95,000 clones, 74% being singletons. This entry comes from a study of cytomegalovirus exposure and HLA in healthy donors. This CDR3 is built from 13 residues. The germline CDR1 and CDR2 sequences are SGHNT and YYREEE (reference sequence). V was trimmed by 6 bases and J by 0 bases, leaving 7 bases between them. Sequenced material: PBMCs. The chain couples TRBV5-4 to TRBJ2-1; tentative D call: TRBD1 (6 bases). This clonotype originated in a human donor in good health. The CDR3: CASKDSSYNEQFF. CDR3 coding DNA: TGTGCCAGCAAGGACAGCTCCTACAATGAGCAGTTCTTC.